Below are 28 T cell receptor beta chains sequenced from a single sample in a study of blood T cell repertoires in COVID-19. TCRdb keeps only in-frame clones here, not all; method: immunoSEQ multiplex PCR. The sample has about 140,000 clones, about four fifths seen once. Input material: PBMCs or T cells enriched from blood (not recorded which). The receptor source for this set is a man aged 35 to 55 with acute COVID-19.

The V call is TRBV10-3, the J call TRBJ1-5; 7 nucleotides line up with TRBD1. The length of the CDR3 is 16 residues. V was pared by 0 bases and J by 4 bases, with 6 bases of the junction left unmatched. Germline V gene sequence: CDR1 ENHRY, CDR2 SYGVKD. The CDR3 protein is CAISESSPRGNQPQHF. The DNA for the CDR3 is TGTGCCATCAGTGAGTCGAGTCCCAGGGGGAATCAGCCCCAGCATTTT.

The rearrangement uses TRBV5-4 and TRBJ2-1; 8 nucleotides match TRBD1. After removal of 4 bases from V and 8 bases from J, the junction contained 14 bases not matched to a gene. Germline values: CDR1 SGHNT, CDR2 YYREEE (reference sequence). This CDR3 has 16 amino acids. The CDR3 region is CASSRKVGTGGDEQFF. For the CDR3, the DNA is TGTGCCAGCAGCAGGAAGGTTGGGACAGGAGGGGATGAGCAGTTCTTC. The full variable domain, in which reference TRBV5-4 and TRBJ2-1 provide the parts outside the CDR3, is ETGVTQSPTHLIKTRGQQVTLRCSSQSGHNTVSWYQQALGQGPQFIFQYYREEENGRGNFPPRFSGLQFPNYSSELNVNALELDDSALYLCASSRKVGTGGDEQFFGPGTRLTVL.

The chain links TRBV14 to TRBJ1-1, with D possibly being TRBD1 (5 bases). Trimming took 0 bases from V and 4 from J, leaving 12 bases between them. The CDR3 has 15 residues. Germline loops: CDR1 SGHDN, CDR2 FVKESK. CDR3 amino acids: CASSQEIGAVTEAFF. The CDR3 nucleotides read TGTGCCAGCAGCCAAGAAATAGGGGCAGTCACTGAAGCTTTCTTT.

This clone was detected ten times or more. The rearrangement joins TRBV9 to TRBJ1-1; 9 nucleotides match TRBD1. The germline gives CDR1 SGDLS, CDR2 YYNGEE. Trimming removed 5 bases from V and 1 base from J; junction bases left unmatched: 15. This CDR3 has 18 residues. CDR3 nucleotide sequence: TGTGCCAGCAGTCCCGGGACAGGGCCTCGCTCGGGGAACACTGAAGCTTTCTTT. This sequence encodes CASSPGTGPRSGNTEAFF.

This clone was observed once. The V gene is TRBV29-1, the J gene TRBJ2-1, with TRBD1 matching over 10 bases. This CDR3 comprises 14 residues. Per germline, CDR1 SQVTM and CDR2 ANQGSEA. The V gene end was trimmed by 7 bases and the J gene end by 2 bases; junction bases not matched to a gene: 5. CDR3 nucleotide sequence: TGCAGCGCCAATGGACAGGGGGCCTACAATGAGCAGTTCTTC. This codes for CSANGQGAYNEQFF.

V usage is TRBV6-2 or TRBV6-3 and J usage is TRBJ2-2; 9 nucleotides line up with TRBD2. CDR3 length equals 18 residues. V shed 2 bases, J shed 4 bases, and the junction held 11 bases outside the gene matches. The germline V gene encodes CDR1 MNHEY and CDR2 SVGEGT. The CDR3 DNA follows: TGTGCCAGCAGTTACGGTGACATAGCGGGAGTCATCACCGGGGAGCTGTTTTTT. This codes for CASSYGDIAGVITGELFF.

The chain carries TRBV2 and TRBJ2-3; a weak D match, TRBD1 (7 bases). Trimming left V 8 bases short and J 6 bases short, with 15 bases between. The CDR3 runs to 13 residues. Germline-derived CDR1 and CDR2 are SNHLY and FYNNEI. CDR3 DNA: TGTGCCAGCGCGGGGACAGCGTGGGATACGCAGTATTTT. It codes for CASAGTAWDTQYF.

This clone turned up a few times. Other DNA sequences of this sample code for an identical CDR3. The chain combines TRBV5-1 with TRBJ1-2; D is undetermined. From germline, CDR1 is SGHRS and CDR2 YFSETQ. The V and J ends lost 4 bases and 2 bases respectively, with 9 bases between them. The CDR3 extends over 13 amino acids. CDR3 sequence (DNA): TGCGCCAGCAGCCCAGTCCGAAACTATGGCTACACCTTC. Translation: CASSPVRNYGYTF. Full variable domain (missing parts from reference TRBV5-1 and TRBJ1-2): KAGVTQTPRYLIKTRGQQVTLSCSPISGHRSVSWYQQTPGQGLQFLFEYFSETQRNKGNFPGRFSGRQFSNSRSEMNVSTLELGDSALYLCASSPVRNYGYTFGSGTRLTVV.

This chain links TRBV27 with TRBJ2-1; D is possibly TRBD1 (5 bases). Germline CDR1 reads MNHEY; CDR2 reads SMNVEV (reference sequence). The CDR3 is made up of 14 amino acids. V lost 3 bases, J lost 7 bases, and 13 bases lay in between. CDR3: CASSFSTGSNEQFF. CDR3 coding DNA: TGTGCCAGCAGTTTTTCTACAGGTTCTAATGAGCAGTTCTTC.

The chain links TRBV2 to TRBJ2-1, with TRBD2 matching over 11 bases. This CDR3 has 18 amino acids. The J segment lost 5 bases and the V segment lost 0 bases, leaving 9 bases of the junction unmatched. Germline V gives CDR1 SNHLY, CDR2 FYNNEI. The CDR3 coding sequence is TGTGCCAGCAGTGAAGCGCGAGTGTCTAGCGGGGGGCACAATGAGCAGTTCTTC. This sequence encodes CASSEARVSSGGHNEQFF.

This clone appeared a single time. The rearrangement links TRBV28 to TRBJ1-2, with D unclear. V was shortened by 6 bases and J by 0 bases, with 8 bases between the two germline ends. CDR3 length: 13 residues. CDR1 is MDHEN and CDR2 is SYDVKM in the germline V gene. The CDR3 sequence: CASSQAANYGYTF. In DNA, the CDR3 is TGTGCCAGCAGCCAGGCAGCTAACTATGGCTACACCTTC.

This clone appeared a single time. The chain employs TRBV12-5 and TRBJ1-6; 7 nucleotides agree with TRBD1. The V and J ends lost 0 bases and 10 bases, in that order; junction bases with no gene match: 9. The CDR3 runs to 16 residues. Germline CDR1 and CDR2: LGHNT and FRNRAP. CDR3 sequence: CASGLVQGGWESPLHF. The CDR3 bases are TGTGCTAGTGGTTTGGTACAAGGGGGCTGGGAATCACCCCTCCACTTT.

V and J are TRBV5-6 and TRBJ2-7, with unresolved D. This CDR3 spans 14 amino acids. Trimming removed 1 base at V and 2 bases at J, with 10 bases between. Germline V lookup: CDR1 SGHDT, CDR2 YYEEEE. CDR3: CASSLNNSPYEQYF. The CDR3 nucleotides are TGTGCCAGCAGCTTGAATAACAGTCCCTACGAGCAGTACTTC.

This sequence joins TRBV13 and TRBJ1-5; D is possibly TRBD1 (5 bases). The CDR3 is 15 residues long. CDR1 is PRHDT and CDR2 is FYEKMQ in the germline V gene (reference sequence). V lost 5 bases and J lost 1, with 12 bases in between. CDR3 sequence (DNA): TGTGCCAGCAGCCCAGGGATGGGGAGCAATCAGCCCCAGCATTTT. Encoded protein: CASSPGMGSNQPQHF.

The chain has TRBV7-2 and TRBJ2-5; a weak D match, TRBD1 (6 bases). Between the trimmed V and J ends, which lost 5 bases and 2 bases, there was a span of 18 bases. Germline CDR1 reads SGHTA; CDR2 reads FQGNSA. CDR3 length equals 16 residues. The CDR3 here is CASSVLGQTRQETQYF. The CDR3 DNA follows: TGTGCCAGCAGCGTTCTTGGACAGACCAGGCAAGAGACCCAGTACTTC.

This chain connects TRBV27 to TRBJ2-1, with 14 bases that match TRBD2. The CDR3 is 18 amino acids. J was trimmed by 7 bases and V by 0 bases; bases with no gene match: 8. The germline CDR1 and CDR2 sequences are MNHEY and SMNVEV (reference sequence). CDR3 nucleotide sequence: TGTGCCAGCAGTTTATCCCCGGGACTAGCGGGAGCTGGGAATGAGCAGTTCTTC. Translation gives CASSLSPGLAGAGNEQFF.

The CDR3 is CASSLSQGYNEQFF. The DNA of the CDR3 is TGCGCCAGCAGCTTGTCCCAGGGCTACAATGAGCAGTTCTTC. V usage is TRBV5-1 and J usage is TRBJ2-1, with a tentative D call TRBD1 (5 bases). Trimming pared 1 base from V and 3 bases from J, leaving 8 bases between. The CDR3 extends over 14 amino acids. Germline V CDR1 and CDR2: SGHRS, YFSETQ.

The rearrangement joins TRBV7-9 to TRBJ1-2; TRBD1 matches 12 bases. The length of the CDR3 is 15 residues. The V and J ends lost 2 bases and 6 bases, in that order; junction bases with no gene match: 4. Germline loops: CDR1 SEHNR, CDR2 FQNEAQ (reference sequence). In DNA form, the CDR3 reads TGTGCCAGCAGCTTAACCGGGACAGGGGGCCATGGCTACACCTTC. Translation: CASSLTGTGGHGYTF.

The V gene is TRBV4-1, the J gene TRBJ1-5, with 8 bases that match TRBD1. The V gene's germline CDR1 is MGHRA and CDR2 YSYEKL. Losses at the gene ends were 1 base for V and 0 bases for J; bases not matched to a gene: 5. The CDR3 length is 17 residues. The CDR3: CASSQAYRGSSNQPQHF. The CDR3 nucleotides read TGCGCCAGCAGCCAAGCCTACAGGGGGAGTAGCAATCAGCCCCAGCATTTT.

This chain connects TRBV19 to TRBJ1-1; TRBD1 might be the D (5 bases). The CDR3 runs to 19 residues. The germline gives CDR1 LNHDA, CDR2 SQIVND (reference sequence). V was pared by 7 bases and J by 1 base, with 28 bases between. For the CDR3, the DNA is TGTGCCAGTACCACACCCCAAGGCGGGGGAGCTATTGGGAACACTGAAGCTTTCTTT. Its translation: CASTTPQGGGAIGNTEAFF.

The rearrangement joins TRBV13 to TRBJ2-6, with a possible D match to TRBD1 (6 bases). Germline V gene data show CDR1 as PRHDT and CDR2 as FYEKMQ (reference sequence). V was cut by 5 bases and J by 9 bases, with 20 bases left in between. The CDR3 spans 16 residues. The CDR3 spells CASSASGQSKGNVLTF. The CDR3 nucleotides read TGTGCCAGCAGCGCCTCAGGACAGAGTAAGGGCAACGTCCTGACTTTC.

This CDR3 is CASKPGSSYEQYF. CDR3 DNA sequence: TGTGCCAGCAAGCCGGGAAGCTCCTACGAGCAGTACTTC. The chain uses TRBV6-5 and TRBJ2-7; the D gene is possibly TRBD2 (5 bases). CDR3 length: 13 amino acids. Trimming shortened V by 7 bases and J by 0 bases, and 10 bases separated the two germline ends. The germline V gene encodes CDR1 MNHEY and CDR2 SVGAGI.

The CDR3 sequence is CASSQEWTGTDSPLHF. CDR3 in DNA: TGTGCCAGCAGCCAAGAATGGACAGGTACGGATTCACCCCTCCACTTT. The rearrangement joins TRBV3-1 (or the pseudogene TRBV3-2) to TRBJ1-6; 7 bases agree with TRBD1. This CDR3 region has 16 residues. J lost 8 bases, V lost 0 bases, and 7 bases had no gene match. Per the germline V gene, CDR1 is LGHDT and CDR2 is YNNKEL (reference sequence).

The V gene is TRBV4-1, the J gene TRBJ1-1, with 7 bases lining up with TRBD1. Germline values: CDR1 MGHRA, CDR2 YSYEKL. CDR3 length: 18 residues. Trimming cost V 3 bases and J 0 bases; bases outside gene matches: 13. The CDR3 spells CASSQHRDTGVMNTEAFF. The CDR3 DNA sequence: TGCGCCAGCAGCCAGCACAGGGATACAGGGGTTATGAACACTGAAGCTTTCTTT.

The rearrangement links TRBV30 to TRBJ2-5, with a possible D match to TRBD1 (6 bases). Germline V gene data show CDR1 as GTSNPN and CDR2 as SVGIG (reference sequence). The CDR3 has 16 residues. Trimming stripped 2 bases from V and 2 bases from J, with 18 bases between. CDR3 DNA: TGTGCCTGGAGTACTCCCCGGGACAACCTACAAGAGACCCAGTACTTC. As protein: CAWSTPRDNLQETQYF.

This chain uses TRBV6-2 or TRBV6-3 with TRBJ2-1; a possible D gene is TRBD2 (5 bases). The germline V gene encodes CDR1 MNHEY and CDR2 SVGEGT. V lost 5 bases, J lost 5 bases, and 16 bases lay in between. The CDR3 contains 15 residues. This chain's CDR3 is CASSRPPGDDNEQFF. The CDR3 nucleotides read TGTGCCAGCAGTCGGCCCCCCGGGGATGACAATGAGCAGTTCTTC.

The chain is built from TRBV7-2 and TRBJ2-1; 12 nucleotides agree with TRBD2. The ends lost 5 bases at V and 0 bases at J; junction bases unmatched: 11. From germline, CDR1 is SGHTA and CDR2 FQGNSA. The CDR3 covers 19 residues. This chain's CDR3 is CASSERLAGAPNSYNEQFF. The CDR3 nucleotides read TGTGCCAGCAGCGAGAGACTAGCGGGGGCCCCAAACTCCTACAATGAGCAGTTCTTC.

For this clone: The sample has other DNA sequences that encode this CDR3 too. The chain uses TRBV28 and TRBJ2-3; 9 positions match TRBD1. Germline CDR1 is MDHEN and CDR2 is SYDVKM. J lost 3 bases, V lost 6 bases, and 1 base had no gene match. The CDR3 has 13 amino acids. CDR3 bases: TGTGCCAGCAGGACAGGGGGTACAGATACGCAGTATTTT. This encodes CASRTGGTDTQYF.